What follows are 22 T cell receptor beta chains derived from one specimen sequenced in a study of blood T cell repertoires in COVID-19. Produced via immunoSEQ multiplex PCR; TCRdb's table is partial and in-frame only. The profile shows around 310,000 clones, over 75% of them singletons. Sequencing was done on a sample of PBMCs or T cells enriched from blood (not recorded which). The receptors were sampled from a woman in her forties who had recovered from COVID-19.

The chain has TRBV7-3 and TRBJ1-6; 7 positions match TRBD1. The germline CDR1 and CDR2 sequences are SGHTA and FQGTGA. V shed 3 bases, J shed 10 bases, and the junction held 3 bases outside the gene matches. The CDR3 consists of 13 residues. The CDR3, as DNA: TGTGCCAGCAGCTTGACAGGGCAGTCACCCCTCCACTTT. Translation gives CASSLTGQSPLHF.

The CDR3 DNA follows: TGTGCCTGGAGTGTACGGGGGGCAAGATCCTATGGCTACACCTTC. It encodes CAWSVRGARSYGYTF. This sequence joins TRBV30 and TRBJ1-2, with a possible D match to TRBD1 (6 bases). Germline lookup yields CDR1 GTSNPN and CDR2 SVGIG (reference sequence). With 0 bases removed from V and 4 bases from J, the gap between germline ends came to 15 bases. This CDR3 comprises 15 residues.

The chain joins TRBV19 to TRBJ1-1, with a possible D match to TRBD1 (5 bases). Germline V lookup: CDR1 LNHDA, CDR2 SQIVND (reference sequence). V shed 3 bases and J shed 5 bases, with 16 bases lying between them. The CDR3 has 15 residues. The CDR3 DNA is TGTGCCAGTAGTATGCGGCAGGGAGGGAGGACTGAAGCTTTCTTT. Translated, it gives CASSMRQGGRTEAFF.

This chain links TRBV7-2 with TRBJ1-1; the match to TRBD1 covers 7 bases. Germline V CDR1 and CDR2: SGHTA, FQGNSA. The CDR3 consists of 17 residues. With 4 bases clipped from V and 5 bases from J, the junction kept 16 bases outside the gene matches. The CDR3: CASSSPGIDRVETEAFF. CDR3 sequence (DNA): TGTGCCAGCAGCTCGCCCGGAATTGACAGGGTGGAAACTGAAGCTTTCTTT.

In its sample, this clone was seen a few times. The chain joins TRBV30 to TRBJ2-7; D gene ambiguous. V lost 1 base and J lost 3, with 10 bases in between. The germline V gene encodes CDR1 GTSNPN and CDR2 SVGIG (reference sequence). The CDR3 covers 13 residues. CDR3 amino acids: CAWSEKSNYEQYF. DNA of the CDR3: TGTGCCTGGAGTGAGAAGTCTAACTACGAGCAGTACTTC.

This rearrangement joins TRBV10-2 to TRBJ1-2, with TRBD1 identical over 7 bases. The V gene's germline CDR1 is WSHSY and CDR2 SAAADI. Trimming took 7 bases from V and 1 from J; bases not matched to a gene: 9. The length of the CDR3 is 15 residues. As DNA, the CDR3 is TGCGCCAGCATTCCTGGGGACAGCGTTAACTATGGCTACACCTTC. It encodes CASIPGDSVNYGYTF.

This sequence joins TRBV10-3 and TRBJ2-7; 8 bases are shared with TRBD1. Germline CDR1 and CDR2: ENHRY and SYGVKD. V shed 10 bases, J shed 0 bases, and the junction held 11 bases outside the gene matches. This CDR3 comprises 15 residues. The CDR3 spells CATGTGPVGSYEQYF. The CDR3 DNA follows: TGTGCCACCGGGACAGGCCCCGTCGGCTCCTACGAGCAGTACTTC.

V is TRBV25-1 and J is TRBJ1-1; TRBD1 aligns across 8 bases. Trimming at V came to 1 base and at J to 1 base, leaving 2 bases not matched to a gene. The CDR3 contains 15 residues. Germline CDR1 reads MGHDK; CDR2 reads SYGVNS. CDR3 sequence (DNA): TGTGCCAGCAGTGAATCGGGGACAGGGAACACTGAAGCTTTCTTT. Its translation is CASSESGTGNTEAFF.

The chain couples TRBV30 to TRBJ2-7; D might be TRBD2 (6 bases). The CDR3 contains 13 residues. V lost 5 bases to trimming and J lost 2 bases, with 13 bases between them. In germline, CDR1 is GTSNPN, CDR2 SVGIG (reference sequence). This chain's CDR3 is CAWAHSGPYEQYF. The CDR3 bases are TGTGCCTGGGCACATAGCGGACCCTACGAGCAGTACTTC.

This chain joins TRBV4-2 and TRBJ2-1; possibly TRBD2 for D (6 bases). Trimming pared 3 bases from V and 4 bases from J, leaving 10 bases between. This CDR3 has 14 residues. CDR1 LGHNA and CDR2 YNFKEQ come from the germline V gene. The CDR3 reads CASSQASDYNEQFF. As DNA, the CDR3 is TGTGCCAGCAGCCAGGCTAGCGATTACAATGAGCAGTTCTTC.

This chain connects TRBV5-6 to TRBJ1-2; 9 bases align to TRBD1. Germline V CDR1 and CDR2: SGHDT, YYEEEE. V was clipped by 1 base and J by 6 bases; unmatched bases: 7. The CDR3 consists of 15 residues. This CDR3 is CASSLFRTGGNGYTF. CDR3 DNA sequence: TGTGCCAGCAGCTTGTTCCGTACAGGGGGCAATGGCTACACCTTC.

V and J are TRBV6-5 and TRBJ2-1; TRBD1 matches 10 bases. Germline assignment: CDR1 MNHEY and CDR2 SVGAGI. CDR3 length: 13 residues. The trim removed 6 bases at V and 6 bases at J, leaving 2 bases unmatched. CDR3 residues: CASSRDRGNEQFF. The CDR3 DNA is TGTGCCAGCAGCCGGGACAGGGGCAATGAGCAGTTCTTC.

This chain connects TRBV4-1 to TRBJ1-3, with 11 nucleotides matching TRBD1. The CDR3 runs to 18 residues. The germline V gene encodes CDR1 MGHRA and CDR2 YSYEKL. Trimming cost V 3 bases and J 9 bases; bases outside gene matches: 16. CDR3 DNA sequence: TGCGCCAGCAGCCAGGGACTAGACGGACAGGGGGCTCGTGGCACCATATATTTT. Residues: CASSQGLDGQGARGTIYF.

This chain joins TRBV6-5 and TRBJ1-6; no definite D call. This CDR3 is 14 amino acids long. Germline V lookup: CDR1 MNHEY, CDR2 SVGAGI. Trimming pared 8 bases from V and 5 bases from J, leaving 13 bases between. The CDR3 nucleotides are TGTGCCAGCTGGGAGCACCAGGATAATTCACCCCTCCACTTT. Protein product: CASWEHQDNSPLHF.

This sequence joins TRBV7-6 and TRBJ2-3; D is undetermined. Germline-derived CDR1 and CDR2 are SGHVS and FNYEAQ. Trimming shortened V by 2 bases and J by 2 bases, and 5 bases separated the two germline ends. The CDR3 runs to 13 residues. The CDR3 spells CASSLILTDTQYF. In nucleotides, the CDR3 is TGTGCCAGCAGCTTAATCCTCACAGATACGCAGTATTTT.

This clone was found a few times. V and J are TRBV19 and TRBJ2-7; TRBD1 matches 9 bases. The CDR3 covers 14 residues. From germline, CDR1 is LNHDA and CDR2 SQIVND (reference sequence). The J segment lost 2 bases and the V segment lost 5 bases, leaving 4 bases of the junction unmatched. In DNA, the CDR3 is TGTGCCAGTAGTGCGGGACAGGGACCCTACGAGCAGTACTTC. Its protein product is CASSAGQGPYEQYF.

This chain links TRBV4-3 with TRBJ2-5, with a weak D call TRBD1 (6 bases). The V end lost 5 bases, the J end lost 2 bases, and 15 bases lay between the germline ends. Germline-derived CDR1 and CDR2 are LGHNA and YSLEER. CDR3 length equals 15 residues. The CDR3 sequence: CASSKIPGVQETQYF. In DNA, the CDR3 is TGCGCCAGCAGCAAAATCCCAGGGGTGCAAGAGACCCAGTACTTC.

This clone was found once. The chain recombines TRBV30 with TRBJ2-5, with 13 bases identical to TRBD2. The CDR3 sequence is 16 residues long. With V trimmed by 2 bases and J by 8 bases, 11 bases remained unmatched. CDR1 is GTSNPN, CDR2 SVGIG, per germline (reference sequence). The CDR3, as DNA: TGTGCCTGGAGTCCTCCGGGACTAGCGGGACCCGGAACCCAGTACTTC. Its protein is CAWSPPGLAGPGTQYF.

This clone was seen only a few times. V gene TRBV27 combines with J gene TRBJ1-2; 11 nucleotides match TRBD1. This CDR3 contains 13 residues. The germline gives CDR1 MNHEY, CDR2 SMNVEV (reference sequence). V lost 4 bases, J lost 8 bases, and 3 bases stayed unmatched. The DNA for the CDR3 is TGTGCCAGCAGTTGGGGGACAGGGGGGGGCTACACCTTC. This codes for CASSWGTGGGYTF.

This clone came up once. The chain employs TRBV29-1 and TRBJ1-1; D remains ambiguous. V was cut by 2 bases and J by 4 bases, with 8 bases left in between. The V gene's germline CDR1 is SQVTM and CDR2 ANQGSEA. The CDR3 is 12 amino acids. The CDR3 spells CSVESQVTEAFF. The CDR3 DNA reads as TGCAGCGTTGAAAGTCAGGTCACTGAAGCTTTCTTT.

The table lists this clone with a count of one. The chain couples TRBV7-2 to TRBJ2-5; D not certain. Trimming stripped 3 bases from V and 7 bases from J, with 12 bases between. CDR1 is SGHTA and CDR2 is FQGNSA in the germline V gene. The CDR3 length is 13 residues. The CDR3 spells CASSFDASGTQYF. Here the CDR3 DNA reads TGTGCCAGCAGCTTCGACGCCTCGGGGACCCAGTACTTC.

The chain employs TRBV11-3 and TRBJ2-2, with D possibly being TRBD1 (6 bases). V was cut by 4 bases and J by 6 bases, with 12 bases left in between. The CDR3 extends over 14 amino acids. Germline assignment: CDR1 SGHNT and CDR2 YENEEA. CDR3 loop: CASSWTAGSGELFF. The CDR3, as DNA: TGTGCCAGCAGCTGGACAGCAGGATCCGGGGAGCTGTTTTTT.